The clone carrying this T cell receptor beta chain was observed at least ten times. Its antigen remains unknown. This sample stems from a study of T cells in Graves' hyperthyroidism and ophthalmopathy. The V gene's germline CDR1 is KGHDR and CDR2 SFDVKD. Trimming pared 0 bases from V and 8 bases from J, leaving 9 bases between. This CDR3 region has 13 residues. Study conclusions and caveats: Stable hyperthyroidism was told apart from ophthalmopathy by a model built on 13 V-J features.

The study enrolled patients aged 18 to 65 with newly diagnosed hyperthyroidism of under 2 months' duration. The sample of blood was obtained at first hyperthyroidism diagnosis (before any ophthalmopathy symptoms). RNA transcripts gave rise to amplified TCR beta CDR3 regions. During a first-round RT-PCR of the TCR CDR3, the HTBI primer set was used. TCRdb fed the multiplex PCR reads into MiXCR, producing one record per CDR3 protein. This sample carries over 250,000 distinct CDR3 sequences, less than 30% of them seen once, and the ten largest clones take 20% to 30%. The sequencing input was blood. The J gene is TRBJ1-2, the V gene TRBV24-1; D gene unclear. The TCR was taken from a man aged 40-50 years with Graves' hyperthyroidism that later progressed to Graves' ophthalmopathy. The CDR3 bases are TGTGCCACCAGTGATTTGAGTGAGGACGGCTACACCTTC. Translation gives CATSDLSEDGYTF.